A single sample is the source of the 29 T cell receptor beta chains below, sequenced in a study of OX40 agonist ivuxolimab in advanced cancers. Generated by immunoSEQ multiplex PCR, the TCRdb table keeps only in-frame clones and is missing some. The table records 45,000 to 60,000 clones, 70% to 80% of them present only once. The sequencing used CD4+ or CD8+ T cells sorted from blood, collected in a trial of the OX40 agonist ivuxolimab. The receptors here all came from an adult with an advanced solid tumor such as melanoma, head and neck, liver or kidney cancer.

This rearrangement joins TRBV28 to TRBJ2-1; TRBD2 matches 8 bases. Germline V CDR1 and CDR2: MDHEN, SYDVKM. The CDR3 sequence is 16 residues long. After removal of 0 bases from V and 0 bases from J, the junction contained 1 base not matched to a gene. The chain's CDR3 is CASSLWSGSSYNEQFF. CDR3 nucleotide sequence: TGTGCCAGCAGTTTATGGAGCGGGAGCTCCTACAATGAGCAGTTCTTC.

V usage is TRBV5-1 and J usage is TRBJ1-3; D perhaps matches TRBD1 (6 bases). This CDR3 is 16 amino acids long. V gave up 0 bases and J gave up 4 bases, with 14 bases separating them. Germline CDR1 and CDR2: SGHRS and YFSETQ. The CDR3 region is CASSLGGPSYGNTIYF. CDR3 DNA: TGCGCCAGCAGCTTGGGGGGGCCCTCGTACGGAAACACCATATATTTT. Looking up the rest from reference TRBV5-1 and TRBJ1-3 gives the full variable domain: KAGVTQTPRYLIKTRGQQVTLSCSPISGHRSVSWYQQTPGQGLQFLFEYFSETQRNKGNFPGRFSGRQFSNSRSEMNVSTLELGDSALYLCASSLGGPSYGNTIYFGEGSWLTVV.

The chain combines TRBV27 with TRBJ1-4, with D perhaps TRBD1 (6 bases). V lost 2 bases and J lost 4, with 8 bases in between. In germline, CDR1 is MNHEY, CDR2 SMNVEV (reference sequence). The length of the CDR3 is 14 residues. The CDR3 sequence is CASSLQGFNEKLFF. The CDR3 nucleotides are TGTGCCAGCAGTTTACAGGGGTTTAATGAAAAACTGTTTTTT.

This clone was detected once. The chain uses TRBV2 and TRBJ1-5; 10 nucleotides align to TRBD1. The CDR3 is 14 amino acids. V dropped 5 bases and J dropped 5; count of bases not matched to a gene: 3. Germline V gives CDR1 SNHLY, CDR2 FYNNEI. CDR3 amino acids: CASSMGQGHQPQHF. In DNA, the CDR3 is TGTGCCAGCAGTATGGGACAGGGGCATCAGCCCCAGCATTTT.

The chain joins TRBV4-1 to TRBJ2-1; D not resolved. The CDR3 sequence is 13 residues long. The germline V and J ends were trimmed by 4 bases and 5 bases, with 9 bases remaining between them. From germline, CDR1 is MGHRA and CDR2 YSYEKL. CDR3 region: CASSPLNDNEQFF. CDR3 in DNA: TGCGCCAGCAGCCCTTTAAACGACAATGAGCAGTTCTTC.

The gene calls are TRBV6-1 and TRBJ1-3; D remains ambiguous. CDR3 length equals 13 residues. The ends were cut back, 11 bases at V and 1 base at J, with 12 bases in the middle. Germline values: CDR1 MNHNS, CDR2 SASEGT. CDR3 in amino acids: CAGKGGSGNTIYF. The DNA of the CDR3 is TGTGCCGGAAAGGGAGGGTCTGGAAACACCATATATTTT.

This chain links TRBV12-2 with TRBJ2-1; TRBD2 was called by the table and not checked on the DNA. TRBV12-2 represents a pseudogene. The CDR3 is made up of 19 amino acids. The CDR3 sequence: CASRQIGAGLIQPQYEQFF. CDR3 bases: TGTGCAAGTCGTCAAATAGGGGCGGGACTTATCCAACCTCAATATGAGCAGTTCTTC.

The V gene is TRBV4-1, the J gene TRBJ2-3; a possible D gene is TRBD2 (6 bases). There are 16 residues in the CDR3. Germline V CDR1 and CDR2: MGHRA, YSYEKL. Deletions cut 1 base from V and 8 bases from J, with 19 bases between. The DNA of the CDR3 is TGCGCCAGCAGCCAAGTTAATGACCATAGGGGAGGTACGCAGTATTTT. This codes for CASSQVNDHRGGTQYF.

This clone was recorded only once. The CDR3 region is CASSLYAAGSSGNTIYF. The DNA for the CDR3 is TGTGCCAGCAGTTTATACGCCGCCGGGAGCTCTGGAAACACCATATATTTT. V usage is TRBV28 and J usage is TRBJ1-3, with D uncertain. CDR1 and CDR2 (germline): MDHEN, SYDVKM. The CDR3 totals 17 residues. Trimming shortened V by 1 base and J by 0 bases, and 13 bases separated the two germline ends.

This clone occurred once. The chain joins TRBV18 to TRBJ1-1; TRBD1 might be the D (6 bases). V lost 1 base to trimming and J lost 0 bases, with 9 bases between them. The CDR3 sequence is 15 residues long. Per the germline V gene, CDR1 is KGHSH and CDR2 is LQKENI. The CDR3 loop is CASSPQGQVNTEAFF. CDR3 coding DNA: TGTGCCAGCTCACCACAGGGACAAGTGAACACTGAAGCTTTCTTT.

In this sample, this clone turned up once. The chain joins TRBV28 to TRBJ2-1; 7 bases fit TRBD2. With 10 bases clipped from V and 4 bases from J, the junction kept 19 bases outside the gene matches. This CDR3 is 17 amino acids long. Germline V CDR1 and CDR2: MDHEN, SYDVKM. The CDR3 coding sequence is TGTGCCACAGATGCGGCAGCGGGAAAGTGGGGATACAATGAGCAGTTCTTC. Amino acids: CATDAAAGKWGYNEQFF. The whole variable domain, filled in from reference TRBV28 and TRBJ2-1, reads DVKVTQSSRYLVKRTGEKVFLECVQDMDHENMFWYRQDPGLGLRLIYFSYDVKMKEKGDIPEGYSVSREKKERFSLILESASTNQTSMYLCATDAAAGKWGYNEQFFGPGTRLTVL.

This sequence joins TRBV27 and TRBJ1-1; D remains ambiguous. Trimming cost V 5 bases and J 8 bases, with 12 bases left between them. This CDR3 has 12 residues. Germline V gene lookup returns CDR1 MNHEY and CDR2 SMNVEV (reference sequence). For the CDR3, the DNA is TGTGCCAGCAGTGCCGCGGGAAGAGAAGCTTTCTTT. Protein sequence: CASSAAGREAFF.

The rearrangement links TRBV15 to TRBJ2-1; TRBD2 is a possible D gene (7 bases). The CDR3 totals 12 residues. V lost 5 bases to trimming and J lost 12 bases, with 14 bases between them. Germline V CDR1 and CDR2: LNHNV, YYDKDF (reference sequence). DNA of the CDR3: TGTGCCACCAGCTGGGCAGGGGAGGGGCAGTTCTTC. Encoded protein: CATSWAGEGQFF.

The chain combines TRBV7-9 with TRBJ2-3; D gene uncertain. CDR3 length equals 15 residues. With 2 bases removed from V and 0 bases from J, the gap between germline ends came to 9 bases. Per germline, CDR1 SEHNR and CDR2 FQNEAQ (reference sequence). DNA for the CDR3: TGTGCCAGCAGCTTAAAGGCGGCGAGCACAGATACGCAGTATTTT. It codes for CASSLKAASTDTQYF. Together with reference TRBV7-9 and TRBJ2-3, the CDR3 gives the full variable domain: DTGVSQNPRHKITKRGQNVTFRCDPISEHNRLYWYRQTLGQGPEFLTYFQNEAQLEKSRLLSDRFSAERPKGSFSTLEIQRTEQGDSAMYLCASSLKAASTDTQYFGPGTRLTVL.

The chain combines TRBV10-3 with TRBJ1-4; D is ambiguous. From germline, CDR1 is ENHRY and CDR2 SYGVKD. This CDR3 has 13 residues. Trimming took off 10 bases at V and 8 bases at J, with 17 bases between the two ends. The CDR3 region is CATTQSEGEKLFF. The CDR3 DNA sequence: TGTGCCACCACCCAGTCCGAAGGAGAAAAACTGTTTTTT.

As to this clone: The same CDR3 also results from other DNA sequences found in this sample. This rearrangement joins TRBV2 to TRBJ2-7, with TRBD1 matching 7 bases. Germline CDR1 is SNHLY and CDR2 is FYNNEI. Germline trimming cut 6 bases from V and 2 bases from J; bases unmatched to any gene: 1. The CDR3 loop spans 12 amino acids. CDR3: CASSGTAYEQYF. CDR3 in DNA: TGTGCCAGCAGCGGGACAGCCTACGAGCAGTACTTC. The variable domain in full, with the rest retrieved from reference TRBV2 and TRBJ2-7, is EPEVTQTPSHQVTQMGQEVILRCVPISNHLYFYWYRQILGQKVEFLVSFYNNEISEKSEIFDDQFSVERPDGSNFTLKIRSTKLEDSAMYFCASSGTAYEQYFGPGTRLTVT.

Concerning this clone: The conserved phenylalanine or tryptophan normally closing the CDR3 is absent here, so this likely arose from a read error. The V call is TRBV6-1, the J call TRBJ2-7; D perhaps matches TRBD1 (5 bases). Germline CDR1 MNHNS, CDR2 SASEGT. The V and J ends lost 4 bases and 1 base respectively, with 17 bases between them. The CDR3 length is 16 residues. Written as DNA, the CDR3 is TGTGCCAGCAGTGTGACAGTCACCATCAATTCCTACGAGCAGTACCTC. Translation gives CASSVTVTINSYEQYL.

The chain recombines TRBV29-1 with TRBJ2-3; no clear D gene. The ends were cut back, 7 bases at V and 2 bases at J, with 10 bases in the middle. The germline CDR1 and CDR2 sequences are SQVTM and ANQGSEA. The CDR3 consists of 12 residues. The CDR3 DNA reads TGCAGCGCCACGTCCGCCACAGATACGCAGTATTTT. This codes for CSATSATDTQYF.

This clone was detected only once. The chain couples TRBV5-4 to TRBJ2-3, with D uncertain. V lost 3 bases to trimming and J lost 2 bases, with 4 bases between them. CDR1 and CDR2 (germline): SGHNT, YYREEE (reference sequence). The CDR3 consists of 12 residues. The CDR3 loop reads CASSSITDTQYF. In DNA form, the CDR3 reads TGTGCCAGCAGCTCCATCACAGATACGCAGTATTTT. The variable domain in full, with the rest retrieved from reference TRBV5-4 and TRBJ2-3, is ETGVTQSPTHLIKTRGQQVTLRCSSQSGHNTVSWYQQALGQGPQFIFQYYREEENGRGNFPPRFSGLQFPNYSSELNVNALELDDSALYLCASSSITDTQYFGPGTRLTVL.

This clone has more than one count but fewer than ten. CDR3 region: CASSLIAGTQYF. The CDR3, as DNA: TGTGCCAGCAGCTTAATAGCGGGTACGCAGTATTTT. The rearrangement joins TRBV11-2 to TRBJ2-3, with 7 bases identical to TRBD2. Germline-derived CDR1 and CDR2 are SGHAT and FQNNGV. V gave up 2 bases and J gave up 8 bases; unmatched junction bases: 1. The CDR3 contains 12 residues. Using reference TRBV11-2 and TRBJ2-3 for the parts outside the CDR3, the full variable domain is EAGVAQSPRYKIIEKRQSVAFWCNPISGHATLYWYQQILGQGPKLLIQFQNNGVVDDSQLPKDRFSAERLKGVDSTLKIQPAKLEDSAVYLCASSLIAGTQYFGPGTRLTVL.

This clone was counted only a few times. V usage is TRBV18 and J usage is TRBJ2-1; tentative D call: TRBD2 (6 bases). V was trimmed by 2 bases and J by 10 bases, leaving 15 bases between them. Germline V gives CDR1 KGHSH, CDR2 LQKENI. The CDR3 is 14 amino acids. In nucleotides, the CDR3 is TGTGCCAGCTCACCAGGAGGGCCAAGAGGGGAGCAGTTCTTC. Encoded protein: CASSPGGPRGEQFF.

This chain connects TRBV4-1 to TRBJ1-4; 7 positions agree with TRBD1. From germline, CDR1 is MGHRA and CDR2 YSYEKL. There are 14 residues in the CDR3. Unmatched junction bases numbered 0, after V lost 0 bases and J lost 5 bases. The CDR3 spells CASSQEQGNEKLFF. CDR3 DNA sequence: TGCGCCAGCAGCCAAGAACAGGGGAATGAAAAACTGTTTTTT.

The rearrangement links TRBV27 to TRBJ2-7, with D tentatively TRBD1 (5 bases). Germline CDR1 is MNHEY and CDR2 is SMNVEV (reference sequence). The V end lost 4 bases, the J end lost 5 bases, and 15 bases lay between the germline ends. This CDR3 has 14 amino acids. The CDR3 DNA follows: TGTGCCAGCAGTTCCCGGACATTTCTCGACGAGCAGTACTTC. It codes for CASSSRTFLDEQYF.

The J gene is TRBJ1-1, the V gene TRBV2; D gene ambiguous. The CDR3 length is 14 residues. In germline, CDR1 is SNHLY, CDR2 FYNNEI. Deletions cut 4 bases from V and 1 base from J, with 10 bases between. In nucleotides, the CDR3 is TGTGCCAGCAGTGGGCGGGAAAGGAACACTGAAGCTTTCTTT. Amino acid sequence: CASSGRERNTEAFF.

The J gene is TRBJ2-7, the V gene TRBV6-1, with D uncertain. Germline V gene lookup returns CDR1 MNHNS and CDR2 SASEGT. V lost 6 bases, J lost 3 bases, and 18 bases lay in between. The CDR3 has 15 residues. The CDR3 protein is CASRAFGWTNYEQYF. DNA of the CDR3: TGTGCCAGCAGGGCGTTCGGCTGGACCAACTACGAGCAGTACTTC.

The rearrangement links TRBV28 to TRBJ1-4, with D perhaps TRBD1 (5 bases). Germline loops: CDR1 MDHEN, CDR2 SYDVKM. The CDR3 is made up of 14 amino acids. V was clipped by 4 bases and J by 8 bases, with 14 bases between them. The CDR3 sequence is CASSSGTEKEKLFF. DNA of the CDR3: TGTGCCAGCAGTTCCGGGACGGAGAAAGAAAAACTGTTTTTT. Full variable domain (missing parts from reference TRBV28 and TRBJ1-4): DVKVTQSSRYLVKRTGEKVFLECVQDMDHENMFWYRQDPGLGLRLIYFSYDVKMKEKGDIPEGYSVSREKKERFSLILESASTNQTSMYLCASSSGTEKEKLFFGSGTQLSVL.

V is TRBV27 and J is TRBJ1-2; TRBD1 is a possible D gene (6 bases). This CDR3 contains 12 residues. The germline V gene has CDR1 MNHEY and CDR2 SMNVEV (reference sequence). Trimming stripped 6 bases from V and 5 bases from J, with 10 bases between. In nucleotides, the CDR3 is TGTGCCAGCAGGGGGGCGCCTTATGGCTACACCTTC. Translated: CASRGAPYGYTF.

The chain joins TRBV4-2 to TRBJ1-4; 7 bases line up with TRBD1. Looked up from germline, CDR1 is LGHNA and CDR2 is YNFKEQ. This CDR3 has 16 residues. The V gene end was trimmed by 0 bases and the J gene end by 1 base; junction bases not matched to a gene: 2. CDR3 nucleotide sequence: TGTGCCAGCAGCCAAGATTCAGGGGGAACTAATGAAAAACTGTTTTTT. The encoded protein is CASSQDSGGTNEKLFF.

This chain joins TRBV28 and TRBJ2-1; maybe TRBD2 (6 bases). V lost 11 bases, J lost 7 bases, and 9 bases lay in between. The germline gives CDR1 MDHEN, CDR2 SYDVKM. CDR3 length equals 10 residues. CDR3 nucleotide sequence: TGTGCCGGAGGGCAAAATGAGCAGTTCTTC. It is translated as CAGGQNEQFF.